This is a list of T cell receptor beta chains from one sample in a study of CD8 T cells in ankylosing spondylitis. TCRdb re-derived calls from the 5' RACE reads in MiXCR, one entry per CDR3 protein. The sample records 250,000 or so distinct CDR3 sequences, 24% being singletons. Sequenced input: blood, either unsorted or a sorted T cell fraction (not recorded which). All receptors come from a male donor with ankylosing spondylitis or in good health (not recorded which). CDR3s leave out the opening cysteine and the closing phenylalanine or tryptophan. The size field is filled for only some rows; it gives once, few, many or a size class.

j_gene: TRBJ2-2; abundance: few; v_gene: TRBV15; CDR3aa: ATSRERRVGELF
j_gene: TRBJ1-5; abundance: few; v_gene: TRBV12-3/TRBV12-4; CDR3aa: ASRVGSNQPQH
j_gene: TRBJ1-1; abundance: .; v_gene: TRBV20-1; CDR3aa: SARDWANTEAF
j_gene: TRBJ2-3; abundance: few; v_gene: TRBV15; CDR3aa: ATSPTLGEGTDTQY
j_gene: TRBJ1-6; abundance: .; v_gene: TRBV6-1; CDR3aa: ASSRTADNSPLH
j_gene: TRBJ2-5; abundance: few; v_gene: TRBV12-3/TRBV12-4; CDR3aa: ASSLGSVGETQY
j_gene: TRBJ2-1; abundance: .; v_gene: TRBV10-3; CDR3aa: AISESNGGGEQF
j_gene: TRBJ2-5; abundance: many; v_gene: TRBV20-1; CDR3aa: SARDYRDRGPKETQY
j_gene: TRBJ2-7; abundance: many; v_gene: TRBV20-1; CDR3aa: SARDRRGIGDEQY
j_gene: TRBJ2-7; abundance: .; v_gene: TRBV6-5; CDR3aa: ASSYRTSGVGEQY
j_gene: TRBJ2-5; abundance: many; v_gene: TRBV5-6; CDR3aa: ASSSGGGAYQETQY
j_gene: TRBJ2-7; abundance: few; v_gene: TRBV2; CDR3aa: ASSELDRDLSNEQY
j_gene: TRBJ1-1; abundance: many; v_gene: TRBV3-1; CDR3aa: ASSHRGRNTEAF
j_gene: TRBJ2-7; abundance: .; v_gene: TRBV20-1; CDR3aa: SAIKTGSSYEQY
j_gene: TRBJ2-7; abundance: .; v_gene: TRBV5-6; CDR3aa: ASSLGRTGDEQY
j_gene: TRBJ1-2; abundance: many; v_gene: TRBV20-1; CDR3aa: SASPGRAANYGYT
j_gene: TRBJ2-7; abundance: .; v_gene: TRBV7-9; CDR3aa: ASSLGDSTAGQY
j_gene: TRBJ1-3; abundance: few; v_gene: TRBV7-9; CDR3aa: ASSYHQTAVSGNTIY
j_gene: TRBJ2-7; abundance: .; v_gene: TRBV20-1; CDR3aa: SVPGRGQGVSYEQY
j_gene: TRBJ1-1; abundance: few; v_gene: TRBV2; CDR3aa: ASSPRMSQGGTEAF
j_gene: TRBJ2-7; abundance: many; v_gene: TRBV20-1; CDR3aa: SAPGSVNYEQY
j_gene: TRBJ1-4; abundance: once; v_gene: TRBV6-1; CDR3aa: ASSEVRPSNEKLF
j_gene: TRBJ2-3; abundance: many; v_gene: TRBV5-6; CDR3aa: ASSQPGEVDTQY
j_gene: TRBJ1-5; abundance: .; v_gene: TRBV20-1; CDR3aa: SARGTGLSNQPQH
j_gene: TRBJ1-2; abundance: .; v_gene: TRBV5-1; CDR3aa: ASSPYRGSTNYGYT
j_gene: TRBJ2-1; abundance: .; v_gene: TRBV12-5; CDR3aa: ASGLVGVGLAGGSSYNEQF
j_gene: TRBJ2-3; abundance: .; v_gene: TRBV15; CDR3aa: ATSRDPASTDTQY
j_gene: TRBJ2-7; abundance: .; v_gene: TRBV4-2; CDR3aa: ASSQDGLKGAEQY
j_gene: TRBJ2-7; abundance: few; v_gene: TRBV29-1; CDR3aa: SVGPATYEQY
j_gene: TRBJ2-6; abundance: few; v_gene: TRBV6-2/TRBV6-3; CDR3aa: ASSYIGGSPRQGRRGGANVLT
j_gene: TRBJ2-5; abundance: .; v_gene: TRBV15; CDR3aa: ATSSLRLETQY